These 9 T cell receptor beta chains were all obtained from the same sample, sequenced in a study of T cells in Graves' hyperthyroidism and ophthalmopathy. Amplified TCR beta CDR3 regions came from RNA transcripts. The HTBI primer set was used in a first-round RT-PCR of the TCR CDR3. Each CDR3 protein gets one entry after TCRdb re-called the multiplex PCR reads with MiXCR. The table lists 150,000 or so distinct CDR3 sequences, around 20% of them singletons. The sample taken for sequencing was blood. These receptors came from a woman aged 50 to 65 with Graves' hyperthyroidism that later progressed to Graves' ophthalmopathy.

This clonotype showed up many times. This sequence joins TRBV6-1 and TRBJ2-1; D gene uncertain. V gave up 7 bases and J gave up 7 bases, with 8 bases separating them. Looked up from germline, CDR1 is MNHNS and CDR2 is SASEGT. This CDR3 is 11 amino acids long. CDR3 amino acids: CASTPRNEQFF. CDR3 DNA: TGTGCCAGCACCCCCCGGAATGAGCAGTTCTTC.

In DNA form, the CDR3 reads TGTGCCAGCAATTTTGGGACAGGGAGGGAAAAACTGTTTTTT. Its translation: CASNFGTGREKLFF. The rearrangement uses TRBV12-3 or TRBV12-4 and TRBJ1-4, with 9 bases fitting TRBD1. Germline trimming cut 7 bases from V and 8 bases from J; bases unmatched to any gene: 8. The CDR3 covers 14 residues.

The table lists this clonotype with a few counts. The chain joins TRBV29-1 to TRBJ1-4; a weak D match, TRBD1 (5 bases). V was cut by 0 bases and J by 2 bases, with 7 bases left in between. This CDR3 region has 14 residues. The V gene's germline CDR1 is SQVTM and CDR2 ANQGSEA. In DNA form, the CDR3 reads TGCAGCGTTGAAGATCGGGGGACTAATGAAAAACTGTTTTTT. Encoded protein: CSVEDRGTNEKLFF.

This clonotype has more than one count but fewer than ten. The gene calls are TRBV11-2 and TRBJ2-1; TRBD2 matches at 7 bases. Germline V gene lookup returns CDR1 SGHAT and CDR2 FQNNGV. The CDR3 runs to 16 residues. The trim removed 4 bases at V and 5 bases at J, leaving 11 bases unmatched. The chain's CDR3 is CASSSPFGRGNNEQFF. The CDR3 DNA sequence: TGTGCCAGCAGCTCCCCTTTTGGGAGGGGTAACAATGAGCAGTTCTTC.

The V gene is TRBV12-3 or TRBV12-4, the J gene TRBJ2-3; 7 bases match TRBD2. Trimming removed 6 bases from V and 0 bases from J; junction bases left unmatched: 6. The CDR3 contains 15 residues. The CDR3 loop reads CASSYGGESTDTQYF. The DNA of the CDR3 is TGTGCCAGCAGCTATGGGGGGGAAAGCACAGATACGCAGTATTTT.

There are many counts of this clonotype. The V call is TRBV20-1, the J call TRBJ2-7, with 10 positions matching TRBD2. Trimming cost V 5 bases and J 0 bases; bases outside gene matches: 1. The CDR3 has 13 amino acids. Germline-derived CDR1 and CDR2 are DFQATT and SNEGSKA (reference sequence). CDR3 sequence (DNA): TGCAGTGCTCCTAGCGGGAGCTCCTACGAGCAGTACTTC. Amino acids: CSAPSGSSYEQYF.

This clonotype was counted many times. The chain is built from TRBV5-1 and TRBJ2-1; D call uncertain. The CDR3 extends over 13 amino acids. Germline CDR1 is SGHRS and CDR2 is YFSETQ. V was trimmed by 2 bases and J by 5 bases, leaving 8 bases between them. The CDR3 region is CASSFGAHNEQFF. The CDR3 DNA sequence: TGCGCCAGCAGCTTTGGAGCGCACAATGAGCAGTTCTTC.

This clonotype was counted many times. V usage is TRBV30 and J usage is TRBJ1-1; 7 bases are a match to TRBD1. This CDR3 is built from 13 residues. The V gene end was trimmed by 3 bases and the J gene end by 11 bases; junction bases not matched to a gene: 12. Germline V gene sequence: CDR1 GTSNPN, CDR2 SVGIG (reference sequence). The CDR3 DNA follows: TGTGCCTGGAGGATAGGGGGGTCCAGGGGGGCTTTCTTT. It codes for CAWRIGGSRGAFF.

The J gene is TRBJ2-4, the V gene TRBV5-1; D possibly matches TRBD1 or TRBD2 (5 bases each). Trimming took off 4 bases at V and 6 bases at J, with 20 bases between the two ends. Germline V lookup: CDR1 SGHRS, CDR2 YFSETQ. CDR3 length equals 16 residues. The CDR3 DNA reads TGCGCCAGCAGCCTGTCCCCCGGGACCGTGTTAAACATTCAGTACTTC. Its translation: CASSLSPGTVLNIQYF. Variable domain in full (rest from reference TRBV5-1 and TRBJ2-4): KAGVTQTPRYLIKTRGQQVTLSCSPISGHRSVSWYQQTPGQGLQFLFEYFSETQRNKGNFPGRFSGRQFSNSRSEMNVSTLELGDSALYLCASSLSPGTVLNIQYFGAGTRLSVL.